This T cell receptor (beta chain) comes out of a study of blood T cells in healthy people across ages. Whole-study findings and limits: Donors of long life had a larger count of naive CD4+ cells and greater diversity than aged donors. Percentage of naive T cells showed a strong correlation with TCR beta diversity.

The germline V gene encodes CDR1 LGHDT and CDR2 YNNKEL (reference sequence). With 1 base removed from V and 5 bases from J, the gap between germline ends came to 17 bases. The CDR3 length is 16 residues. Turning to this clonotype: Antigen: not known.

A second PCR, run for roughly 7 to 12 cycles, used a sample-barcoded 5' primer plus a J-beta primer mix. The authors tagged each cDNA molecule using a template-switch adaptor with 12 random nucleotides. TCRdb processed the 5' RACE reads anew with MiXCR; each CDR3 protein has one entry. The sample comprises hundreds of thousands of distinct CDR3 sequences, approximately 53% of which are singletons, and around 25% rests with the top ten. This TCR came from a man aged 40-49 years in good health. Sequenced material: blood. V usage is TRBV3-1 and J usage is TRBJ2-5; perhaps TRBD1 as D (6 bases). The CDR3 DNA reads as TGTGCCAGCAGCCAAGCAGGCAGGGGTGTTCGGGAGACCCAGTACTTC. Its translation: CASSQAGRGVRETQYF.